One and the same sample provided the 5 T cell receptor beta chains below, sequenced in a study of shared clonotypes between healthy human individuals. The data were produced by immunoSEQ multiplex PCR, yet TCRdb's version contains in-frame clones alone and is incomplete. The sample records 400,000 to 500,000 clones, about three quarters being singletons. The sample taken for sequencing was PBMCs. These receptors were obtained from a woman in her forties in good health. Some clones in this sample may be carry-over from other donors' samples.

Only a few counts were recorded for this clone. The rearrangement links TRBV2 to TRBJ1-4; TRBD1 might be the D (6 bases). Trimming took 3 bases from V and 8 from J, leaving 19 bases between them. The germline V gene has CDR1 SNHLY and CDR2 FYNNEI. This CDR3 has 16 residues. Here the CDR3 reads CASSEQGTGLNEKLFF. CDR3 DNA sequence: TGTGCCAGCAGTGAGCAGGGCACAGGGCTGAACGAAAAACTGTTTTTT.

A word on this clone: An end of the junction differs from the germline gene, which may be a read error. This CDR3 is CASSLEGQRGGEQCF. The CDR3, as DNA: TGTGCCAGCAGCTTAGAGGGACAGAGAGGTGGCGAGCAGTGCTTC. The rearrangement joins TRBV11-3 to TRBJ2-7, with 7 bases matching TRBD1. From germline, CDR1 is SGHNT and CDR2 YENEEA. The length of the CDR3 is 15 residues.

V is TRBV6-6 and J is TRBJ2-6; no clear D. Trimming took off 0 bases at V and 1 base at J, with 7 bases between the two ends. CDR1 is MNHNY and CDR2 is SVGAGI in the germline V gene (reference sequence). There are 16 residues in the CDR3. Written as DNA, the CDR3 is TGTGCCAGCAGTTACTCCGACACGTCTGGGGCCAACGTCCTGACTTTC. Encoded protein: CASSYSDTSGANVLTF.

The chain links TRBV6-6 to TRBJ2-6, with D unclear. CDR1 is MNHNY, CDR2 SVGAGI, per germline (reference sequence). V lost 2 bases and J lost 0, with 5 bases in between. This CDR3 has 15 amino acids. In DNA form, the CDR3 reads TGTGCCAGCAGTTACGGGAACTCTGGGGCCAACGTCCTGACTTTC. Protein: CASSYGNSGANVLTF.

For the CDR3, the DNA is TGTGCCAGCCTAAACGGGGATCAGCCCCAGCATTTT. Translation gives CASLNGDQPQHF. The rearrangement uses TRBV6-1 and TRBJ1-5; no clear D gene. Germline V gives CDR1 MNHNS, CDR2 SASEGT. This CDR3 contains 12 residues. Trimming cost V 8 bases and J 5 bases, with 10 bases left between them.